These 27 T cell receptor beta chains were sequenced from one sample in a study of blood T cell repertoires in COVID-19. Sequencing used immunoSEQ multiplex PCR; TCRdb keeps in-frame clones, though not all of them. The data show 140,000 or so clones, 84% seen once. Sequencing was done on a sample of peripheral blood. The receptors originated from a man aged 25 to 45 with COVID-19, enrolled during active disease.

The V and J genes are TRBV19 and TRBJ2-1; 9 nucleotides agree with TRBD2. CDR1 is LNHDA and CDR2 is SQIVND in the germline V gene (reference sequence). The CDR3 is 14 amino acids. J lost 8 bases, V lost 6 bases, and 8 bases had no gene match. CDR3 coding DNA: TGTGCCAGTAGCGGGCGGGAGGGCCGGTATGAGCAGTTCTTC. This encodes CASSGREGRYEQFF.

The CDR3 DNA reads TGTGCCAGCAGTTTATCTGTGGGAGGGAGGAACACTGAAGCTTTCTTT. Encoded protein: CASSLSVGGRNTEAFF. The gene calls are TRBV28 and TRBJ1-1, with no clear D. Germline values: CDR1 MDHEN, CDR2 SYDVKM. This CDR3 is 16 amino acids long. V was cut by 1 base and J by 1 base, with 13 bases left in between.

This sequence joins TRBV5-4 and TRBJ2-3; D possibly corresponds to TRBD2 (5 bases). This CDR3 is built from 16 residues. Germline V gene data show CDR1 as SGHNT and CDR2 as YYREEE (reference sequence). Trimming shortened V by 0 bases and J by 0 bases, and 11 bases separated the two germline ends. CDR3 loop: CASSLGLAASTDTQYF. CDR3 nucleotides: TGTGCCAGCAGCTTGGGGCTAGCCGCGAGCACAGATACGCAGTATTTT. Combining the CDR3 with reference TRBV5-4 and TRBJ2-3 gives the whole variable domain ETGVTQSPTHLIKTRGQQVTLRCSSQSGHNTVSWYQQALGQGPQFIFQYYREEENGRGNFPPRFSGLQFPNYSSELNVNALELDDSALYLCASSLGLAASTDTQYFGPGTRLTVL.

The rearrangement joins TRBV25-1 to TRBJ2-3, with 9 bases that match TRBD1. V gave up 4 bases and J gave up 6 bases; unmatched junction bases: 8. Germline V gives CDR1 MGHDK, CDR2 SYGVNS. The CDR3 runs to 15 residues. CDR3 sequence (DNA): TGTGCCAGCAGTGTACGGGGACAGGGAGTTGATACGCAGTATTTT. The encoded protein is CASSVRGQGVDTQYF.

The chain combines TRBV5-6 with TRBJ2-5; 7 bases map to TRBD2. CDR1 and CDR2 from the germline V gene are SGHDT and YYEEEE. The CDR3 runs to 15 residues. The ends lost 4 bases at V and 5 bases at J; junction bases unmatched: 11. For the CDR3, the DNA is TGTGCCAGCAGCGGGGACGCCGGACTAGGCGAGACCCAGTACTTC. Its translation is CASSGDAGLGETQYF.

In nucleotides, the CDR3 is TGTGCCATCAGTGATTACCAGGGCTACGAGCAGTACTTC. Amino acids: CAISDYQGYEQYF. The chain has TRBV10-3 and TRBJ2-7; perhaps TRBD1 as D (5 bases). Trimming shortened V by 3 bases and J by 3 bases, and 9 bases separated the two germline ends. The CDR3 spans 13 residues. Germline V gene data show CDR1 as ENHRY and CDR2 as SYGVKD.

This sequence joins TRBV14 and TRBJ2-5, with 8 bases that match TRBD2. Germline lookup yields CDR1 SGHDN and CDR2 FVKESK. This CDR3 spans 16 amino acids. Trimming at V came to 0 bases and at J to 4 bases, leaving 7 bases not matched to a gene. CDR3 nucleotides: TGTGCCAGCAGCCAAGAAACGGGACTAGTAAGAGAGACCCAGTACTTC. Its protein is CASSQETGLVRETQYF.

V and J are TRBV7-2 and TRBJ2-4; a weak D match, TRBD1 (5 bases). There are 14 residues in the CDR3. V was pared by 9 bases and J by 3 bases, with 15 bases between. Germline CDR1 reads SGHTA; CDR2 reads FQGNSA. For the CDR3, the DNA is TGTGCCAGTAAATCCCAGGGCGACAAAAACATTCAGTACTTC. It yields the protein CASKSQGDKNIQYF.

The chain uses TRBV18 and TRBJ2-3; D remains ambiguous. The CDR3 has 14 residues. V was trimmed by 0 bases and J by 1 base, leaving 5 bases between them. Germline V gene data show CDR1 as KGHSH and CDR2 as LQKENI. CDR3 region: CASSPPAGTDTQYF. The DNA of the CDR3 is TGTGCCAGCTCACCACCCGCAGGCACAGATACGCAGTATTTT.

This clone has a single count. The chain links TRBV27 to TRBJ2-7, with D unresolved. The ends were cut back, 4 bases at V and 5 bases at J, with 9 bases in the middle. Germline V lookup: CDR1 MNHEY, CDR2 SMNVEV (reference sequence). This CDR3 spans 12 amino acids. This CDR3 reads CASSSIQNEQYF. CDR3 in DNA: TGTGCCAGCAGTTCCATTCAGAACGAGCAGTACTTC.

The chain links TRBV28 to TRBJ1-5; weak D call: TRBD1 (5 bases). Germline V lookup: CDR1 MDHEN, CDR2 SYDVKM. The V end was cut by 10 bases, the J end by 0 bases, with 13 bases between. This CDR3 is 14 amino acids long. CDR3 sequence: CATVDSPSNQPQHF. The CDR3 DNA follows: TGTGCCACCGTAGACAGTCCTAGCAATCAGCCCCAGCATTTT.

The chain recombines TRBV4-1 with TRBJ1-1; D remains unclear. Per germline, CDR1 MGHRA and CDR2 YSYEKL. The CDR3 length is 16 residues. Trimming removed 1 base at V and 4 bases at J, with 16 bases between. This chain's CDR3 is CASSQVRGYMGTEAFF. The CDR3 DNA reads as TGCGCCAGCAGCCAAGTCCGGGGATATATGGGCACTGAAGCTTTCTTT.

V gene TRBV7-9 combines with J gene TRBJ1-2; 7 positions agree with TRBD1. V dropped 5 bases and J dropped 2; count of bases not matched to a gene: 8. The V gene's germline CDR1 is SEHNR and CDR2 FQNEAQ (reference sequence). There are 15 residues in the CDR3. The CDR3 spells CASSNQGGANYGYTF. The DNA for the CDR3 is TGTGCCAGCAGCAACCAAGGGGGCGCGAACTATGGCTACACCTTC.

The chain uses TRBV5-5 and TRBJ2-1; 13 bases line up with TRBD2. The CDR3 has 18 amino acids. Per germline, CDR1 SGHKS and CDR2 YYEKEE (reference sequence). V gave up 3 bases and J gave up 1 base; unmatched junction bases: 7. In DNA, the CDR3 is TGTGCCAGCAGCTCAGGACTAGCGGGAGCCACATCCTACAATGAGCAGTTCTTC. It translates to CASSSGLAGATSYNEQFF. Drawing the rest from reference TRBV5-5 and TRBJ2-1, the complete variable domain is DAGVTQSPTHLIKTRGQQVTLRCSPISGHKSVSWYQQVLGQGPQFIFQYYEKEERGRGNFPDRFSARQFPNYSSELNVNALLLGDSALYLCASSSGLAGATSYNEQFFGPGTRLTVL.

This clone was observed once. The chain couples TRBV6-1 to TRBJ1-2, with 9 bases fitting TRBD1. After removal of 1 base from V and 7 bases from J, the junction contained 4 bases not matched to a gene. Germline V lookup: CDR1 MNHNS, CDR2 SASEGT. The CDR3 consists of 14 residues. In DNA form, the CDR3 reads TGTGCCAGCAGTGAAGAGACAGGGGGTGGTGGCTACACCTTC. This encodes CASSEETGGGGYTF.

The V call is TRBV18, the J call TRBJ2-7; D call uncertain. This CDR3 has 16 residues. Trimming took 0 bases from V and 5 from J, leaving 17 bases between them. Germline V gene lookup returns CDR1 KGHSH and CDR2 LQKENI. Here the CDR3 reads CASSPPASASGHEQYF. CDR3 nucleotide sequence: TGTGCCAGCTCACCACCTGCTTCGGCCTCAGGCCACGAGCAGTACTTC.

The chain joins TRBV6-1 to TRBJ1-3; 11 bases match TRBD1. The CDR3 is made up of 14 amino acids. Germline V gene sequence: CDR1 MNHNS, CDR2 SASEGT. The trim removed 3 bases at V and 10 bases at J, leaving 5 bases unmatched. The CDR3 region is CASSDRGQGGTIYF. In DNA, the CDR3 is TGTGCCAGCAGTGATCGGGGACAGGGGGGAACCATATATTTT.

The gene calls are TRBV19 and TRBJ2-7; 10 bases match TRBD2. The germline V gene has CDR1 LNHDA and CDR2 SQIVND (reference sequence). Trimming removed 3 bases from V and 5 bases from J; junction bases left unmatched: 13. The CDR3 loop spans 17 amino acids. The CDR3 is CASSMGLAGDGDNEQYF. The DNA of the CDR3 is TGTGCCAGTAGTATGGGGCTAGCGGGGGACGGGGACAACGAGCAGTACTTC. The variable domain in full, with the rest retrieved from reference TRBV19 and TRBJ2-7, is DGGITQSPKYLFRKEGQNVTLSCEQNLNHDAMYWYRQDPGQGLRLIYYSQIVNDFQKGDIAEGYSVSREKKESFPLTVTSAQKNPTAFYLCASSMGLAGDGDNEQYFGPGTRLTVT.

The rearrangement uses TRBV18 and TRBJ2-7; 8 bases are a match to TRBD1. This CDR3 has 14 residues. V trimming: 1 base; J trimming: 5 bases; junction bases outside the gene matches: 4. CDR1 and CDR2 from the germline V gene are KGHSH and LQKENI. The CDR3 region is CASSPQQGGNEQYF. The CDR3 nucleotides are TGTGCCAGCTCACCACAACAGGGGGGCAACGAGCAGTACTTC. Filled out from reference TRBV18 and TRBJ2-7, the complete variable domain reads NAGVMQNPRHLVRRRGQEARLRCSPMKGHSHVYWYRQLPEEGLKFMVYLQKENIIDESGMPKERFSAEFPKEGPSILRIQQVVRGDSAAYFCASSPQQGGNEQYFGPGTRLTVT.

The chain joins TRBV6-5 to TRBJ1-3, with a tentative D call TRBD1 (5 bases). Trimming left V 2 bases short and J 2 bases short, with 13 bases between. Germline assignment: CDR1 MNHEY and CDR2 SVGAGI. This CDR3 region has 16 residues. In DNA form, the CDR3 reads TGTGCCAGCAGTTACGGGTCAGGGAATGCTGGAAACACCATATATTTT. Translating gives CASSYGSGNAGNTIYF.

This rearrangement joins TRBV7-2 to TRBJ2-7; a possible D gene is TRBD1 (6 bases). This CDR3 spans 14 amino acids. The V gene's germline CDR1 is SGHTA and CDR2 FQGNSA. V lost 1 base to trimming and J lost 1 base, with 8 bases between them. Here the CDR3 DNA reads TGTGCCAGCAGCTTAGTTCAGGGGTCCTACGAGCAGTACTTC. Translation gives CASSLVQGSYEQYF.

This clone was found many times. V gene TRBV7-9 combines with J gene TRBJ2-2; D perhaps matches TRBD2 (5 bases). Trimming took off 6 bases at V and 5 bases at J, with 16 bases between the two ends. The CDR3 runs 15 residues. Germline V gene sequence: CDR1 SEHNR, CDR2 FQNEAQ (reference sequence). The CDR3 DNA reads TGTGCCAGCAGTGTTCAAAGTGGAGGAACCGGGGAGCTGTTTTTT. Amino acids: CASSVQSGGTGELFF.

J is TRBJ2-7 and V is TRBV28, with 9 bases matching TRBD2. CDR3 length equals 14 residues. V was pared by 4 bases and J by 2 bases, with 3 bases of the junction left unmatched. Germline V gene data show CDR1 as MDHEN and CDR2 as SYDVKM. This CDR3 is CASSSSGVPYEQYF. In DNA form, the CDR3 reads TGTGCCAGCAGTTCTAGCGGGGTACCCTACGAGCAGTACTTC.

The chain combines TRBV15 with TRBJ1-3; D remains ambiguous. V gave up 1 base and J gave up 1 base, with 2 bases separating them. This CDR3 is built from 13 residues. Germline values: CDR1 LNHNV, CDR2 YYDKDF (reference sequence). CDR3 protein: CATSRASGNTIYF. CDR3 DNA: TGTGCCACCAGCAGAGCGTCTGGAAACACCATATATTTT.

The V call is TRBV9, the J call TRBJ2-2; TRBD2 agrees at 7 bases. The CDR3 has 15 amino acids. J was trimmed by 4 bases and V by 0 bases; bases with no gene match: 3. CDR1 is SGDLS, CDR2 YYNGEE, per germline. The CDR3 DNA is TGTGCCAGCAGCGTAGAGACTAGCACCACCGGGGAGCTGTTTTTT. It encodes CASSVETSTTGELFF.

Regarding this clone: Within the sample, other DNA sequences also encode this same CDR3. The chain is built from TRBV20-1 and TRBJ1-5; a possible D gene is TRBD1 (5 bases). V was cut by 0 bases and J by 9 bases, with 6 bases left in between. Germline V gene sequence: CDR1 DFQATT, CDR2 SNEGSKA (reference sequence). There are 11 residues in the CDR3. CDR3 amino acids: CSAREGGPQHF. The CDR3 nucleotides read TGCAGTGCTAGAGAGGGGGGGCCCCAGCATTTT.

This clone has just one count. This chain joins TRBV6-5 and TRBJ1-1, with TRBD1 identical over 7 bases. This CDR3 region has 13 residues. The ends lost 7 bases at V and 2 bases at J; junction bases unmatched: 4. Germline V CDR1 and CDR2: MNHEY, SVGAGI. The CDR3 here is CASTNRGNTEAFF. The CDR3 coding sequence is TGTGCCAGCACGAACAGGGGAAACACTGAAGCTTTCTTT.